The clone carrying this T cell receptor beta chain has only a few counts. Its antigen is not identified. The data stem from a study of T cells after yellow fever vaccination. Study observations and caveats: Subsequent to the booster, the majority of primary-vaccination clones reappeared (96% CD4, 70% to 90% CD8).

In TCRdb, the 5' RACE reads were re-called with MiXCR into one record per CDR3 protein. The sample carries 610,000 or so distinct CDR3 sequences, 9% to 15% recorded once. This TCR came from a man aged 30 to 45 who received the YFV17D yellow fever vaccine. Sequencing was performed on PBMCs, taken on the day of the yellow fever booster vaccination.

In DNA, the CDR3 is TGTGCCACCAGTGAACAGGACAGTCGTGAAAAACTGTTTTTT. Protein: CATSEQDSREKLFF. The chain carries TRBV24-1 and TRBJ1-4, with a weak D call TRBD1 (6 bases). Germline-derived CDR1 and CDR2 are KGHDR and SFDVKD. The CDR3 consists of 14 residues. V was trimmed by 4 bases and J by 7 bases, leaving 12 bases between them.